This TCR beta chain is from a study of OX40 agonist ivuxolimab in advanced cancers. Study summary: Each dose-escalation patient presented with hepatocellular carcinoma, melanoma, renal cell or head and neck cancer.

CDR3 length: 16 residues. Germline V gene data show CDR1 as SNHLY and CDR2 as FYNNEI. Trimming stripped 3 bases from V and 1 base from J, with 15 bases between. This clone was observed a handful of times. Its specificity is unknown. Profiled with immunoSEQ multiplex PCR; TCRdb holds only in-frame clones, not every one. Of fewer than 40,000 clones in the sample, over 80% are singletons; the top ten hold 20% to 25%. Findings and caveats of the study: There was clonal expansion of CD4+ and CD8+ blood T cells by week 6 at 0.1 to 3.0 mg/kg. Low levels of normalized T-cell clonal expansion also appeared in some nonresponders. Partial responders dosed at 0.1-3.0 mg/kg displayed clonal expansion ranking among the lowest.

The sample was CD4+ or CD8+ T cells sorted from blood, taken in a trial of the OX40 agonist ivuxolimab. The genes are TRBV2 and TRBJ1-1, with D possibly matching TRBD1 (6 bases). The TCR was taken from an adult with an advanced solid tumor such as melanoma, head and neck, liver or kidney cancer. CDR3 DNA sequence: TGTGCCAGCAGTGACTATAGGGGGAAGGAGAACACTGAAGCTTTCTTT. Translated: CASSDYRGKENTEAFF.